A few counts support the clone carrying this TCR beta chain. Repertoires were generated with immunoSEQ multiplex PCR, while TCRdb's copy carries only in-frame clones and drops some. The sample has some 120,000 clones, about nine tenths seen once. These data come from a study of cytomegalovirus exposure and HLA in healthy donors. Trimming took 0 bases from V and 6 from J; bases not matched to a gene: 4. Germline-derived CDR1 and CDR2 are SGHRS and YFSETQ. The CDR3 runs 14 residues. The receptor's source is a man aged 25-45 years in good health and CMV-seronegative. The sequenced sample was PBMCs. The rearrangement joins TRBV5-1 to TRBJ1-2, with 8 nucleotides matching TRBD1. The CDR3 loop is CASSLAGTGNGYTF. The CDR3 DNA reads TGCGCCAGCAGCTTGGCCGGGACAGGAAATGGCTACACCTTC. Based on the CDR3 plus reference TRBV5-1 and TRBJ1-2, the full variable domain is KAGVTQTPRYLIKTRGQQVTLSCSPISGHRSVSWYQQTPGQGLQFLFEYFSETQRNKGNFPGRFSGRQFSNSRSEMNVSTLELGDSALYLCASSLAGTGNGYTFGSGTRLTVV.